This TCR beta chain was captured by sequencing in a study of cytomegalovirus exposure and HLA in healthy donors. As for the study in general: Both the 120 validation repertoires and the roughly 700 first-cohort repertoires used the same platform, as reported by a later analysis.

Overall study results and limits: The listing of fewer than 200 TCR beta chains classed them as cytomegalovirus-associated. There were some public TCRs occurring in many donors, but most TCR sequences were rare.

The donors were part of the validation cohort of 120 subjects. That cohort was separate from the first cohort, which comprised about 670 subjects. Regarding this clone: The antigen is not known.

The CDR3 contains 15 residues. The germline CDR1 and CDR2 sequences are SGHDT and YYEEEE. With 4 bases clipped from V and 2 bases from J, the junction kept 6 bases outside the gene matches. Clones were read by immunoSEQ multiplex PCR, and TCRdb kept only the in-frame ones, dropping some. Found here are some 50,000 clones, 90% to 95% of them singletons; the top ten hold about 8%. This chain joins TRBV5-6 and TRBJ2-7; 10 positions match TRBD2. What was sequenced was PBMCs. This TCR came from a woman aged 18-29 years in good health and CMV-seropositive. CDR3 sequence reads: CASSGTSGATYEQYF. In DNA form, the CDR3 reads TGTGCCAGCAGCGGAACTAGCGGGGCCACCTACGAGCAGTACTTC.